Below, one TCR beta chain is given with its context. The target antigen is unknown. The sample originates from a study of shared clonotypes between healthy human individuals. Across the whole study: Per donor, CD8 memory used one plate, CD8 naive used two, CD4 memory used three and CD4 naive used three.

It was CD45RO-negative cells, positively selected for CCR7, that made up naive CD8 cells, with terminally differentiated effector memory CD45RA+ cells excluded. All the donors were Caucasian adults who lived in Nashville, Tennessee. The CDR3 length is 13 residues. V was trimmed by 5 bases and J by 0 bases, leaving 6 bases between them. CDR1 and CDR2 (germline): SGHRS, YFSETQ. The method was immunoSEQ multiplex PCR; TCRdb's version includes in-frame clones alone and lacks a portion of them. Among about 2.1 million clones listed, roughly 91% were seen once. The study, taken as a whole, reports: The generation probabilities recorded for non-shared clonotypes fell below those of clonotypes shared by all four donors. Larger estimated richness was generally recorded for naive subsets relative to memory subsets.

The V gene is TRBV5-1, the J gene TRBJ1-3; D is ambiguous. The sequencing sample was made of naive CD8+ T cells from PBMCs. The TCR sequence derives from a young man in good health. Some clones in this sample may be carry-over from other donors' samples. This CDR3 reads CASRSFSGNTIYF. CDR3 nucleotides: TGCGCCAGCAGATCATTCTCTGGAAACACCATATATTTT.